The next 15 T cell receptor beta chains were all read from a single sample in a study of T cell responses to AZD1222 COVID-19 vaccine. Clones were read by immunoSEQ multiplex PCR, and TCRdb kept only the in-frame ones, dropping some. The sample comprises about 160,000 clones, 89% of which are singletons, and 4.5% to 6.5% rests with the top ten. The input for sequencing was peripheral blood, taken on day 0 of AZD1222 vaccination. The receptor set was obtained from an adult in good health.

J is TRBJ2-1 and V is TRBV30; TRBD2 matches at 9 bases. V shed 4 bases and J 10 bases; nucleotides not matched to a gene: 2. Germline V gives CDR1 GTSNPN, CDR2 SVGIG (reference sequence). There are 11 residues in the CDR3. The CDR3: CAWMAGGEQFF. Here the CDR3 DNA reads TGTGCCTGGATGGCGGGAGGGGAGCAGTTCTTC.

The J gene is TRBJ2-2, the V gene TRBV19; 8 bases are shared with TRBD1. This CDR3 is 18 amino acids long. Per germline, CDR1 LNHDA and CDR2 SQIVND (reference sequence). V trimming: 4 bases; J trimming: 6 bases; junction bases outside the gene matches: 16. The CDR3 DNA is TGTGCCAGTAGTAGCTACCAGGGGGCGCGACGCCAGGCCGGGGAGCTGTTTTTT. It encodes CASSSYQGARRQAGELFF.

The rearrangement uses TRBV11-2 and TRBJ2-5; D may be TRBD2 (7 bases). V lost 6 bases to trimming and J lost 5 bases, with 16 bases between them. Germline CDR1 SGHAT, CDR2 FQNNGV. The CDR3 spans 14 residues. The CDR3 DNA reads TGTGCCAGCAGGAGGGGGGGACCGGCTGAGACCCAGTACTTC. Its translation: CASRRGGPAETQYF.

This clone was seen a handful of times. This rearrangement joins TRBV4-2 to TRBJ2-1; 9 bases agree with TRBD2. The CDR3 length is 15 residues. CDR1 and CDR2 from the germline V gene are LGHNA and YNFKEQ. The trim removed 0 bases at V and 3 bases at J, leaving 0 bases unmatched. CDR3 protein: CASSQEREGYNEQFF. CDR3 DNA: TGTGCCAGCAGCCAAGAGCGGGAGGGCTACAATGAGCAGTTCTTC.

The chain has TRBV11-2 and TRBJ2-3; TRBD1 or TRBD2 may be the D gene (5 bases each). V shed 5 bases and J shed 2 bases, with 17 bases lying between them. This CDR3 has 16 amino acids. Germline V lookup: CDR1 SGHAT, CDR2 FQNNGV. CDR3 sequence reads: CASSPRDGRFTDTQYF. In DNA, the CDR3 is TGTGCCAGCAGCCCCCGGGACGGACGATTCACAGATACGCAGTATTTT.

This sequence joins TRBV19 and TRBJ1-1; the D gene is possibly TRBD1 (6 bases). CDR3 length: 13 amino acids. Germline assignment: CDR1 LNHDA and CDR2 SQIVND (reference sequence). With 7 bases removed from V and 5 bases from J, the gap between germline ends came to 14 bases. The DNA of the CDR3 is TGTGCCAGTAACGTGGGGGCGGGGACTGAAGCTTTCTTT. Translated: CASNVGAGTEAFF.

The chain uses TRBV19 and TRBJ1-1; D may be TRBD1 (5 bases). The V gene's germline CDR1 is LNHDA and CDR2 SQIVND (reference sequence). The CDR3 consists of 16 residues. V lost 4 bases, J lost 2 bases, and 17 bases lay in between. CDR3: CASSRPHQGTNTEAFF. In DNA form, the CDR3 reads TGTGCCAGTAGTAGACCTCACCAGGGAACCAACACTGAAGCTTTCTTT.

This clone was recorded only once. The CDR3 reads CASSEASIAGLPRLKQYF. DNA for the CDR3: TGTGCCAGCAGTGAAGCCTCAATCGCGGGACTCCCGCGCCTCAAGCAGTACTTC. This sequence joins TRBV2 and TRBJ2-7; weak D call: TRBD2 (6 bases). Trimming stripped 0 bases from V and 8 bases from J, with 26 bases between. This CDR3 comprises 18 residues. The V gene's germline CDR1 is SNHLY and CDR2 FYNNEI.

The CDR3 nucleotides read TGCAGTGCCTACAAACCAGATACGCAGTATTTT. Its translation: CSAYKPDTQYF. This chain connects TRBV20-1 to TRBJ2-3, with D hard to call. The V gene's germline CDR1 is DFQATT and CDR2 SNEGSKA (reference sequence). V lost 6 bases and J 4 bases, leaving 8 bases between the germline ends. The CDR3 consists of 11 residues.

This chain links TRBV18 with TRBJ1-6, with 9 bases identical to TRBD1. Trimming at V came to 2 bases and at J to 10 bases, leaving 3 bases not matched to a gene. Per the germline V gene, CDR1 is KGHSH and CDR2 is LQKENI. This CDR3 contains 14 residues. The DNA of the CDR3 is TGTGCCAGCTCACCAGGGACAGGGCCCTCACCCCTCCACTTT. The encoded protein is CASSPGTGPSPLHF.

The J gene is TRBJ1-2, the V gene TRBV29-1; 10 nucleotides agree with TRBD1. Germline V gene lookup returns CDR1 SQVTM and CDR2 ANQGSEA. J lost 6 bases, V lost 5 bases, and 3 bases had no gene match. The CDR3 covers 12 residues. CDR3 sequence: CSVSGQGHGYTF. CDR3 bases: TGCAGCGTTTCGGGACAGGGGCATGGCTACACCTTC. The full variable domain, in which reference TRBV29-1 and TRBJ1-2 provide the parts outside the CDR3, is SAVISQKPSRDICQRGTSLTIQCQVDSQVTMMFWYRQQPGQSLTLIATANQGSEATYESGFVIDKFPISRPNLTFSTLTVSNMSPEDSSIYLCSVSGQGHGYTFGSGTRLTVV.

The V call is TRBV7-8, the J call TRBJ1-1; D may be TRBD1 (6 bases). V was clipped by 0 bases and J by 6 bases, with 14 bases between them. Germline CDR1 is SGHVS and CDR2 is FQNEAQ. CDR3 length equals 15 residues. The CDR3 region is CASSLAGGRGAEAFF. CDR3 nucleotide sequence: TGTGCCAGCAGCTTAGCGGGAGGGAGGGGGGCTGAAGCTTTCTTT.

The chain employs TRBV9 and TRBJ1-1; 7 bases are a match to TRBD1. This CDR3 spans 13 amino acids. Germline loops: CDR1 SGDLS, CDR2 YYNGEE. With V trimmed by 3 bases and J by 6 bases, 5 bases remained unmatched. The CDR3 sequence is CASSARQGAEAFF. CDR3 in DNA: TGTGCCAGCAGCGCGAGACAGGGCGCTGAAGCTTTCTTT.

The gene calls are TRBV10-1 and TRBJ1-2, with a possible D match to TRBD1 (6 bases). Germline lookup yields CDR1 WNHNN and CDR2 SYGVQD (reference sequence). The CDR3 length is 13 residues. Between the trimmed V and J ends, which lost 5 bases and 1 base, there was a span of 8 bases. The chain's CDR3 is CASSRTVNYGYTF. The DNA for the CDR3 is TGCGCCAGCAGTAGGACAGTTAACTATGGCTACACCTTC.

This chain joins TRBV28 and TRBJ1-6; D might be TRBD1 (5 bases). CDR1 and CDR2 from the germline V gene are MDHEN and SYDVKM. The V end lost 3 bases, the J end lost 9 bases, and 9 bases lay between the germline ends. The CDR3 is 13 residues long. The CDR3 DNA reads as TGTGCCAGCAGTTTGGGGGGAAGTTCACCCCTCCACTTT. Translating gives CASSLGGSSPLHF.